A single sample gave rise to the 3 T cell receptor beta chains below, sequenced in a study of blood T cell repertoires in COVID-19. Clones were sequenced by immunoSEQ multiplex PCR, and TCRdb holds only the in-frame ones, with some missing. The sample comprises hundreds of thousands of clones, around nine tenths of which are singletons, and more than 7.5% rests with the top ten. Sequencing was done on a sample of PBMCs or T cells enriched from blood (not recorded which). These receptors were obtained from a woman in her sixties who had recovered from COVID-19.

This chain joins TRBV13 and TRBJ2-3; 9 nucleotides line up with TRBD1. The CDR3 has 16 residues. CDR1 PRHDT and CDR2 FYEKMQ come from the germline V gene (reference sequence). After removal of 4 bases from V and 1 base from J, the junction contained 6 bases not matched to a gene. CDR3 nucleotides: TGTGCCAGCAGCTCCGCTAGGACAGGGGGCACAGATACGCAGTATTTT. Its protein is CASSSARTGGTDTQYF.

V usage is TRBV3-1 (or the pseudogene TRBV3-2) and J usage is TRBJ2-7; D not resolved. Trimming removed 0 bases from V and 0 bases from J, with 9 bases in between. CDR1 and CDR2 from the germline V gene are LGHDT and YNNKEL (reference sequence). There are 15 residues in the CDR3. CDR3 DNA sequence: TGTGCCAGCAGCCAAGATTCGGCTAGCTCCTACGAGCAGTACGTC. It codes for CASSQDSASSYEQYV.

The rearrangement uses TRBV5-8 and TRBJ1-5, with TRBD1 matching 9 bases. Looked up from germline, CDR1 is SGHTS and CDR2 is YDEGEE. CDR3 length equals 16 residues. With V trimmed by 2 bases and J by 3 bases, 6 bases remained unmatched. The CDR3 DNA reads as TGTGCCAGCAGCTTAGGGACAGGGATGCTCAATCAGCCCCAGCATTTT. The encoded protein is CASSLGTGMLNQPQHF.